The 32 T cell receptor beta chains below were found in one sample sequenced in a study of Ad26.COV2.S vaccination and SARS-CoV-2 variants. Treatment specified: approximately 18 received Ad26.COV2.S at low or high dose, single or two shots; about 5 received placebo; per-sample allocation not given. The samples were gathered on day 63 after the first injection of vaccine or placebo. Using immunoSEQ multiplex PCR, the repertoire was profiled, and TCRdb retains in-frame clones only, with some absent. Of roughly 700,000 clones listed, 80% to 90% were seen once; the top ten hold approximately 1.5%. This sample comprised peripheral blood, obtained in a trial of Ad26.COV2.S vaccine versus placebo. The source is a person between 18 and 59 years old who received the Ad26.COV2.S COVID-19 vaccine or a placebo.

The chain uses TRBV6-2 or TRBV6-3 and TRBJ2-1; 8 positions match TRBD1. Losses at the gene ends were 0 bases for V and 7 bases for J; bases not matched to a gene: 5. Germline loops: CDR1 MNHEY, CDR2 SVGEGT. The CDR3 has 15 residues. Here the CDR3 reads CASSYSGQGGNEQFF. CDR3 coding DNA: TGTGCCAGCAGTTACTCCGGACAGGGCGGGAATGAGCAGTTCTTC.

The genes are TRBV18 and TRBJ1-1, with 7 bases lining up with TRBD1. The CDR3 contains 15 residues. Germline lookup yields CDR1 KGHSH and CDR2 LQKENI. Trimming took 5 bases from V and 1 from J; bases not matched to a gene: 7. Written as DNA, the CDR3 is TGTGCCAGCTCAAGCTTAGGGACAGCGAACACTGAAGCTTTCTTT. It is translated as CASSSLGTANTEAFF. The full variable domain, completed using reference TRBV18 and TRBJ1-1, is NAGVMQNPRHLVRRRGQEARLRCSPMKGHSHVYWYRQLPEEGLKFMVYLQKENIIDESGMPKERFSAEFPKEGPSILRIQQVVRGDSAAYFCASSSLGTANTEAFFGQGTRLTVV.

V and J are TRBV10-3 and TRBJ2-1; D is unresolved. Trimming removed 2 bases at V and 2 bases at J, with 13 bases between. This CDR3 has 16 amino acids. Germline CDR1 is ENHRY and CDR2 is SYGVKD. This CDR3 is CAISERNQPPYNEQFF. DNA of the CDR3: TGTGCCATCAGTGAGAGGAATCAGCCGCCCTACAATGAGCAGTTCTTC.

The chain links TRBV6-5 to TRBJ1-6, with TRBD1 as a possible D gene (6 bases). Germline-derived CDR1 and CDR2 are MNHEY and SVGAGI. This CDR3 spans 15 amino acids. V lost 6 bases and J lost 6, with 15 bases in between. The CDR3 sequence is CASRGAGETNSPLHF. The CDR3 nucleotides are TGTGCCAGCAGGGGGGCAGGGGAGACTAATTCACCCCTCCACTTT.

CDR3 in DNA: TGTGCCATCACCCGCGACAGGGCCGATTACAATGAGCAGTTCTTC. The encoded protein is CAITRDRADYNEQFF. The J gene is TRBJ2-1, the V gene TRBV24-1, with 7 bases aligning to TRBD1. Germline loops: CDR1 KGHDR, CDR2 SFDVKD. The trim removed 11 bases at V and 4 bases at J, leaving 13 bases unmatched. This CDR3 is built from 15 residues.

The V gene is TRBV14, the J gene TRBJ2-7; D gene unclear. Per the germline V gene, CDR1 is SGHDN and CDR2 is FVKESK. This CDR3 contains 15 residues. Trimming left V 0 bases short and J 6 bases short, with 15 bases between. The CDR3 DNA reads as TGTGCCAGCAGCCAAGATAGTAGCCATTCGGGCGAGCAGTACTTC. Translated, it gives CASSQDSSHSGEQYF.

The DNA of the CDR3 is TGTGCCTGGAGTCCTACTCTCAAATTAGAGACCCAGTACTTC. The encoded protein is CAWSPTLKLETQYF. This chain joins TRBV30 and TRBJ2-5; D gene unclear. The CDR3 length is 14 residues. V lost 2 bases and J 4 bases, leaving 14 bases between the germline ends. Per the germline V gene, CDR1 is GTSNPN and CDR2 is SVGIG (reference sequence).

The rearrangement links TRBV7-6 to TRBJ2-3, with D uncertain. Germline CDR1 and CDR2: SGHVS and FNYEAQ. The CDR3 is 14 amino acids. Trimming left V 5 bases short and J 2 bases short, with 11 bases between. CDR3 coding DNA: TGTGCCAGCAGCCCATACCTCCCCACAGATACGCAGTATTTT. It codes for CASSPYLPTDTQYF.

The chain employs TRBV3-1 (or the pseudogene TRBV3-2) and TRBJ2-1; TRBD1 might be the D (6 bases). The CDR3 extends over 15 amino acids. The ends were cut back, 4 bases at V and 0 bases at J, with 10 bases in the middle. The germline V gene has CDR1 LGHDT and CDR2 YNNKEL (reference sequence). Here the CDR3 DNA reads TGTGCCAGCAGCCGAGACAGGAGCTCCTACAATGAGCAGTTCTTC. Residues: CASSRDRSSYNEQFF.

The rearrangement links TRBV30 to TRBJ2-4, with D possibly being TRBD2 (6 bases). Germline V gene sequence: CDR1 GTSNPN, CDR2 SVGIG (reference sequence). The length of the CDR3 is 16 residues. Trimming left V 2 bases short and J 0 bases short, with 14 bases between. The CDR3 DNA is TGTGCCTGGAGTCCCCGGGGAGGACTAGCCAAAAACATTCAGTACTTC. This codes for CAWSPRGGLAKNIQYF.

Only one count was recorded for this clone. The rearrangement links TRBV7-9 to TRBJ2-7; 8 bases agree with TRBD1. The CDR3 sequence is 14 residues long. Germline CDR1 is SEHNR and CDR2 is FQNEAQ (reference sequence). Trimming removed 5 bases from V and 7 bases from J; junction bases left unmatched: 10. This CDR3 reads CASSARDRWKEQYF. The CDR3 nucleotides are TGTGCCAGCAGCGCGAGGGACAGGTGGAAAGAGCAGTACTTC.

This clone is a singleton in its sample. This chain uses TRBV5-1 with TRBJ2-3; a weak D match, TRBD1 (6 bases). Trimming removed 3 bases from V and 9 bases from J, with 11 bases in between. The germline V gene encodes CDR1 SGHRS and CDR2 YFSETQ. CDR3 length: 12 residues. In nucleotides, the CDR3 is TGCGCCAGCAGCTGGGACATGGAGACGCAGTATTTT. Translation gives CASSWDMETQYF.

The chain joins TRBV7-2 to TRBJ2-3; the match to TRBD2 covers 9 bases. J was trimmed by 4 bases and V by 0 bases; bases with no gene match: 8. CDR3 length: 17 amino acids. Per the germline V gene, CDR1 is SGHTA and CDR2 is FQGNSA. The CDR3, as DNA: TGTGCCAGCAGCTTAGCTAGCGGGAGATCCCCCCCAGATACGCAGTATTTT. This gives the protein CASSLASGRSPPDTQYF.

The chain couples TRBV12-5 to TRBJ1-4; D not resolved. The CDR3 consists of 17 residues. CDR1 is LGHNT and CDR2 is FRNRAP in the germline V gene. V lost 6 bases and J lost 4, with 21 bases in between. This chain's CDR3 is CASGLTTPGPNNEKLFF. The DNA for the CDR3 is TGTGCTAGTGGCTTGACAACTCCAGGCCCAAATAATGAAAAACTGTTTTTT.

For the CDR3, the DNA is TGTGCCAGCAGTGACGACCTGCCTCCAACTAATGAAAAACTGTTTTTT. Encoded protein: CASSDDLPPTNEKLFF. This chain connects TRBV2 to TRBJ1-4; D gene unclear. Germline CDR1 and CDR2: SNHLY and FYNNEI. The CDR3 runs 16 residues. The ends were cut back, 3 bases at V and 0 bases at J, with 11 bases in the middle.

The rearrangement links TRBV5-4 to TRBJ2-3, with a tentative D call TRBD1 (5 bases). V dropped 0 bases and J dropped 3 bases, with 14 bases sitting between them. Germline loops: CDR1 SGHNT, CDR2 YYREEE (reference sequence). The CDR3 runs to 16 residues. The CDR3 loop reads CASSLAQGRRTDTQYF. CDR3 bases: TGTGCCAGCAGCTTGGCGCAGGGTCGAAGGACAGATACGCAGTATTTT.

This clone was detected once. The genes are TRBV7-9 and TRBJ1-6; 8 positions match TRBD1. Trimming cost V 10 bases and J 3 bases; bases outside gene matches: 8. The CDR3 extends over 15 amino acids. Germline V gene lookup returns CDR1 SEHNR and CDR2 FQNEAQ (reference sequence). Written as DNA, the CDR3 is TGTGCCACCAAGGACAGGGAGGACTATAATTCACCCCTCCACTTT. It codes for CATKDREDYNSPLHF.

The chain uses TRBV3-1 (or the pseudogene TRBV3-2) and TRBJ2-3, with D unclear. The CDR3 is made up of 14 amino acids. Germline-derived CDR1 and CDR2 are LGHDT and YNNKEL (reference sequence). V dropped 0 bases and J dropped 2 bases, with 6 bases sitting between them. CDR3 bases: TGTGCCAGCAGCCAAGAAGGCCACACAGATACGCAGTATTTT. Translating gives CASSQEGHTDTQYF.

The chain has TRBV11-1 and TRBJ2-5; 12 bases are shared with TRBD2. Germline CDR1 reads SGHAT; CDR2 reads FQDESV (reference sequence). This CDR3 region has 16 residues. V gave up 5 bases and J gave up 5 bases; unmatched junction bases: 9. The CDR3 sequence: CASSRLAGEAWETQYF. The CDR3 bases are TGTGCCAGCAGCAGACTAGCGGGAGAGGCCTGGGAGACCCAGTACTTC.

The V and J genes are TRBV27 and TRBJ1-1; D gene uncertain. The CDR3 sequence is 16 residues long. Trimming took off 1 base at V and 8 bases at J, with 20 bases between the two ends. CDR1 is MNHEY and CDR2 is SMNVEV in the germline V gene (reference sequence). The DNA of the CDR3 is TGTGCCAGCAGTTTATTGATTGGAGGAGACACCAGAGAAGCTTTCTTT. Translated: CASSLLIGGDTREAFF.

The V call is TRBV10-3, the J call TRBJ2-7; the match to TRBD2 covers 10 bases. The CDR3 has 15 residues. Trimming took 5 bases from V and 4 from J; bases not matched to a gene: 8. CDR1 is ENHRY and CDR2 is SYGVKD in the germline V gene. CDR3 nucleotide sequence: TGTGCCATCAGTTTTTTAGCGGGGGGCGGATACGAGCAGTACTTC. This gives the protein CAISFLAGGGYEQYF.

The chain has TRBV7-2 and TRBJ2-2; TRBD1 matches 7 bases. The CDR3 extends over 16 amino acids. Germline CDR1 SGHTA, CDR2 FQGNSA. After removal of 2 bases from V and 6 bases from J, the junction contained 9 bases not matched to a gene. Here the CDR3 reads CASSLRGTARAGELFF. CDR3 coding DNA: TGTGCCAGCAGCTTAAGGGGGACAGCCCGAGCCGGGGAGCTGTTTTTT.

This CDR3 reads CASSLEELYEQYF. DNA for the CDR3: TGTGCCAGCAGCTTAGAGGAACTATACGAGCAGTACTTC. The chain carries TRBV11-2 and TRBJ2-7, with D hard to call. Looked up from germline, CDR1 is SGHAT and CDR2 is FQNNGV. Trimming pared 0 bases from V and 4 bases from J, leaving 7 bases between. The CDR3 is 13 amino acids.

With respect to this clone: At the DNA level, this CDR3 is encoded by other sequences in the same sample as well. The rearrangement joins TRBV6-5 to TRBJ2-7, with a possible D match to TRBD1 (6 bases). Per germline, CDR1 MNHEY and CDR2 SVGAGI. The CDR3 consists of 12 residues. The ends were cut back, 6 bases at V and 4 bases at J, with 10 bases in the middle. The chain's CDR3 is CASSSQGYEQYF. The CDR3 nucleotides read TGTGCCAGCAGCTCACAGGGTTACGAGCAGTACTTC.

This clone appeared a single time. This sequence joins TRBV30 and TRBJ1-5; D gene unclear. CDR1 and CDR2 (germline): GTSNPN, SVGIG (reference sequence). The CDR3 consists of 15 residues. Trimming took off 5 bases at V and 0 bases at J, with 14 bases between the two ends. The CDR3 region is CAWDPRGSSNQPQHF. As DNA, the CDR3 is TGTGCCTGGGACCCTCGGGGAAGTAGCAATCAGCCCCAGCATTTT.

This clone was seen a handful of times. The chain uses TRBV5-3 and TRBJ2-3; 8 nucleotides align to TRBD2. TRBV5-3 is flagged as an ORF with uncertain function. CDR3 length: 18 residues. With V trimmed by 8 bases and J by 0 bases, 17 bases remained unmatched. CDR3 sequence (DNA): TGTGCCAGGAACGGGGGGGCCCCCTCCAAAACTAGCACAGATACGCAGTATTTT. This gives the protein CARNGGAPSKTSTDTQYF.

This sequence joins TRBV2 and TRBJ2-3; 12 positions agree with TRBD2. The CDR3 totals 14 residues. J was trimmed by 6 bases and V by 8 bases; bases with no gene match: 6. From germline, CDR1 is SNHLY and CDR2 FYNNEI. CDR3 loop: CASGRGTSGDTQYF. CDR3 in DNA: TGTGCCAGCGGACGAGGGACTAGCGGGGATACGCAGTATTTT.

This clone was seen only once. The gene calls are TRBV2 and TRBJ1-5; D is possibly TRBD1 (6 bases). The germline gives CDR1 SNHLY, CDR2 FYNNEI. Deletions cut 6 bases from V and 4 bases from J, with 13 bases between. The CDR3 extends over 14 amino acids. CDR3 sequence (DNA): TGTGCCAGCAGCCGGCTCACAGGGAATCAGCCCCAGCATTTT. Amino acid sequence: CASSRLTGNQPQHF.

The gene calls are TRBV6-5 and TRBJ1-5; D call uncertain. V was clipped by 9 bases and J by 2 bases, with 11 bases between them. Germline V gene data show CDR1 as MNHEY and CDR2 as SVGAGI. This CDR3 region has 13 residues. DNA for the CDR3: TGTGCCAGTAGGGTCGGAGGCAATCAGCCCCAGCATTTT. It yields the protein CASRVGGNQPQHF.

V usage is TRBV9 and J usage is TRBJ1-1; D unresolved. V was trimmed by 0 bases and J by 7 bases, leaving 19 bases between them. This CDR3 is built from 16 residues. Germline V CDR1 and CDR2: SGDLS, YYNGEE. CDR3 DNA sequence: TGTGCCAGCAGCGTAGAGGCACAGTTCTCTGCCCGTGAAGCTTTCTTT. Protein sequence: CASSVEAQFSAREAFF.

This chain connects TRBV7-2 to TRBJ2-1; D is possibly TRBD1 (6 bases). V was shortened by 4 bases and J by 8 bases, with 9 bases between the two germline ends. Per germline, CDR1 SGHTA and CDR2 FQGNSA. The CDR3 covers 12 residues. In nucleotides, the CDR3 is TGTGCCAGCAGCTCTACAGGGTATGAGCAGTTCTTC. This translates into CASSSTGYEQFF.

V is TRBV29-1 and J is TRBJ2-1; 13 bases are a match to TRBD2. The junction had 9 bases not matched to a gene; V was cut back by 8 bases and J by 5 bases. This CDR3 region has 15 residues. The V gene's germline CDR1 is SQVTM and CDR2 ANQGSEA. The CDR3 DNA reads as TGCAGCTTTTCCGGGACTAGCGGGAAAAACAATGAGCAGTTCTTC. It specifies CSFSGTSGKNNEQFF.